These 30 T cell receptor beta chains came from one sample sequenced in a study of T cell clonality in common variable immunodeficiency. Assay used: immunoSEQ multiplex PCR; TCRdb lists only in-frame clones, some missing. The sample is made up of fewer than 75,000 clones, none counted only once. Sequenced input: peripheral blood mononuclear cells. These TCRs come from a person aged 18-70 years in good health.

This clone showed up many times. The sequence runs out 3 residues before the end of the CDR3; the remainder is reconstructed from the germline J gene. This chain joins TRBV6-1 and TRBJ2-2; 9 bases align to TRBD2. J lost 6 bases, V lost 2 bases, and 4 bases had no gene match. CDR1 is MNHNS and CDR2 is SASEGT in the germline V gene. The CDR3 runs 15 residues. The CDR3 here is CASSEWTSASGELFF. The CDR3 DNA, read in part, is TGTGCCAGCAGTGAATGGACTAGCGCTTCCGGGGAG.

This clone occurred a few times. CDR3 loop: CASRGDRGGANVLTF. The CDR3 DNA, read in part, is TGCGCCAGCAGAGGCGACAGAGGCGGGGCCAACGTC. This chain links TRBV10-2 with TRBJ2-6; TRBD1 is a possible D gene (5 bases). Read data end 3 residues before the CDR3 end; the end is taken from the germline J gene. This CDR3 has 15 residues. The germline V gene encodes CDR1 WSHSY and CDR2 SAAADI. V lost 6 bases to trimming and J lost 4 bases, with 13 bases between them.

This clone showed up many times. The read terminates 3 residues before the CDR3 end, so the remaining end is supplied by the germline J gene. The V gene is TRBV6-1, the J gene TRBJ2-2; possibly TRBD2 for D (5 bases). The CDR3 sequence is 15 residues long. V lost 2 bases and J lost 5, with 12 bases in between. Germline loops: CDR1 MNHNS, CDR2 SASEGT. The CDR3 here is CASSENTRVTGELFF. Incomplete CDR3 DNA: TGTGCCAGCAGTGAAAACACTAGAGTTACCGGGGAG.

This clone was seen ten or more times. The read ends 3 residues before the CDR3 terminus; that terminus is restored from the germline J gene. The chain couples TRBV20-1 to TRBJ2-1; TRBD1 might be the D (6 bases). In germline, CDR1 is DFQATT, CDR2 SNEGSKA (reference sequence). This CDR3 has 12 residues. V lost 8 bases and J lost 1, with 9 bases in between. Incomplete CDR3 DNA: TGCAGTTCAGGGGATTCCTACAATGAG. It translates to CSSGDSYNE. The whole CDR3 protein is CSSGDSYNEQFF.

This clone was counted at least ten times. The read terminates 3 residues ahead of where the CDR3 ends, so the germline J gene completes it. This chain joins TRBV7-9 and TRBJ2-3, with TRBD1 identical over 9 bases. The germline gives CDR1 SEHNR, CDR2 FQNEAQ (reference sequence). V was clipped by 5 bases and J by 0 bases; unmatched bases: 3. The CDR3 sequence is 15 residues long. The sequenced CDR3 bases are TGTGCCAGCAGCATAGGACAGGGGAGCACAGATACG. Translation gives CASSIGQGSTDT. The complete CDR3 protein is CASSIGQGSTDTQYF.

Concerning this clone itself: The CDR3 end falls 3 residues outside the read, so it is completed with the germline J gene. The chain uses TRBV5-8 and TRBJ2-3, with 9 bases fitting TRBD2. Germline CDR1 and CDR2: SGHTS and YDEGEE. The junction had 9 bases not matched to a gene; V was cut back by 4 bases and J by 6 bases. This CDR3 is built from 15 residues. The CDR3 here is CASSPTSGRGDTQYF. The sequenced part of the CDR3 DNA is TGTGCCAGCAGCCCGACTAGCGGTAGGGGGGATACG.

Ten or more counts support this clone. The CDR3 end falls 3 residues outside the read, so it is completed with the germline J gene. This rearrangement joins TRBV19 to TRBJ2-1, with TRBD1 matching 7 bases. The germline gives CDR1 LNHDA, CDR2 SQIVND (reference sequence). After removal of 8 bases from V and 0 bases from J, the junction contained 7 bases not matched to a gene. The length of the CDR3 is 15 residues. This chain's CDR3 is CASSKTGASYNEQFF. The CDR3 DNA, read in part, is TGTGCCAGTTCCAAAACAGGGGCCTCCTACAATGAG. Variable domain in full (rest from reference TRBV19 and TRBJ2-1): DGGITQSPKYLFRKEGQNVTLSCEQNLNHDAMYWYRQDPGQGLRLIYYSQIVNDFQKGDIAEGYSVSREKKESFPLTVTSAQKNPTAFYLCASSKTGASYNEQFFGPGTRLTVL.

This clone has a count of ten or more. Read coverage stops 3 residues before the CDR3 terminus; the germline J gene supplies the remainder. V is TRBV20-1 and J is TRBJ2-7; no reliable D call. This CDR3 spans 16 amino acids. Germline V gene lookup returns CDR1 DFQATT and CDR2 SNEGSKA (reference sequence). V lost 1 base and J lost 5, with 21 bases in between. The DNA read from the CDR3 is TGCAGTGCTAGAGTTCCGGTCTCCCTATCGTACCACGAG. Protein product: CSARVPVSLSYHE. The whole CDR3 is CSARVPVSLSYHEQYF.

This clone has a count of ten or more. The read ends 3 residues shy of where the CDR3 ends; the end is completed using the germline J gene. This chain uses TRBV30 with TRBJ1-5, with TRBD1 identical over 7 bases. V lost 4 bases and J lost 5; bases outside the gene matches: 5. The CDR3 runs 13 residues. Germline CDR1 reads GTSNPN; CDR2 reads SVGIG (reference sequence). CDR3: CAWTDRAHQPQHF. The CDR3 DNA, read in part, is TGTGCCTGGACTGACAGGGCCCATCAGCCC.

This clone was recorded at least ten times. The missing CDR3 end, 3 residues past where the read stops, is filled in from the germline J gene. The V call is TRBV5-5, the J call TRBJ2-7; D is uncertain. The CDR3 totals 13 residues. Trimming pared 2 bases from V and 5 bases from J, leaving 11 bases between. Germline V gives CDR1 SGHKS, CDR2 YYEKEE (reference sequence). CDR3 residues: CASSFDRAHEQYF. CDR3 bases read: TGTGCCAGCAGCTTCGATAGGGCCCACGAG.

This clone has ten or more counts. The CDR3 protein is CASSLPRTDTQYF. CDR3 DNA, as far as it was read: TGTGCCAGCAGCCTTCCCCGGACAGATACG. The chain has TRBV5-4 and TRBJ2-3, with unresolved D. The CDR3 extends 3 residues past the end of the read, so its final part is completed from the germline J gene. CDR1 and CDR2 from the germline V gene are SGHNT and YYREEE (reference sequence). The ends were cut back, 4 bases at V and 3 bases at J, with 9 bases in the middle. The CDR3 has 13 residues.

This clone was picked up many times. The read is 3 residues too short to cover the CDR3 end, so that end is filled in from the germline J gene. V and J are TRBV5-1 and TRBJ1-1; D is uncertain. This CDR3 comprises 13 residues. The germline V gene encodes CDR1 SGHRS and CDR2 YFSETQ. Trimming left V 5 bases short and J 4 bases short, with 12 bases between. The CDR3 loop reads CASRGPLGTEAFF. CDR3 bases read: TGCGCCAGCAGAGGGCCGTTAGGCACTGAA. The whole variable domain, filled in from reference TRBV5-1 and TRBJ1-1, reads KAGVTQTPRYLIKTRGQQVTLSCSPISGHRSVSWYQQTPGQGLQFLFEYFSETQRNKGNFPGRFSGRQFSNSRSEMNVSTLELGDSALYLCASRGPLGTEAFFGQGTRLTVV.

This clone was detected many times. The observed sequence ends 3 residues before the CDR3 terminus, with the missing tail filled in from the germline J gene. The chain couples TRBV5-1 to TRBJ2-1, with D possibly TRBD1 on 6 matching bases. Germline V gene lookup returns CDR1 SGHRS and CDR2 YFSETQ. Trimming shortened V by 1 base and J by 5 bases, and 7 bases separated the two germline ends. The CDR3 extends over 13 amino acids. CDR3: CASSLYRDNEQFF. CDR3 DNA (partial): TGCGCCAGCAGCTTGTACAGGGACAATGAG.

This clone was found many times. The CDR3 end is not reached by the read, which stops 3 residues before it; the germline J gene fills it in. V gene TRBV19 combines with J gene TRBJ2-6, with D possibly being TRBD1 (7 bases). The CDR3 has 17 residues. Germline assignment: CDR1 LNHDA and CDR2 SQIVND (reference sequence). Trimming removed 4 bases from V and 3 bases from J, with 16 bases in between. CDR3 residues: CASSRGAQGFGANVLTF. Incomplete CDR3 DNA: TGTGCCAGTAGTAGGGGGGCACAGGGGTTTGGGGCCAACGTC. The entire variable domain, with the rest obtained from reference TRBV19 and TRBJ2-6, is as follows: DGGITQSPKYLFRKEGQNVTLSCEQNLNHDAMYWYRQDPGQGLRLIYYSQIVNDFQKGDIAEGYSVSREKKESFPLTVTSAQKNPTAFYLCASSRGAQGFGANVLTFGAGSRLTVL.

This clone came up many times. The CDR3 bases that were read are TGTGCCAGCAGCCCGAGGCGGGAGTTCAGGCACAATGAG. Its protein is CASSPRREFRHNE. In full, the CDR3 is CASSPRREFRHNEQFF. The genes are TRBV7-8 and TRBJ2-1; 7 bases match TRBD2. The read comes to an end 3 residues before the CDR3 does, leaving the germline J gene to fill in the end. This CDR3 spans 16 amino acids. Trimming took 5 bases from V and 5 from J; bases not matched to a gene: 12. CDR1 SGHVS and CDR2 FQNEAQ come from the germline V gene. Complete variable domain (other parts from reference TRBV7-8 and TRBJ2-1): GAGVSQSPRYKVAKRGQDVALRCDPISGHVSLFWYQQALGQGPEFLTYFQNEAQLDKSGLPSDRFFAERPEGSVSTLKIQRTQQEDSAVYLCASSPRREFRHNEQFFGPGTRLTVL.

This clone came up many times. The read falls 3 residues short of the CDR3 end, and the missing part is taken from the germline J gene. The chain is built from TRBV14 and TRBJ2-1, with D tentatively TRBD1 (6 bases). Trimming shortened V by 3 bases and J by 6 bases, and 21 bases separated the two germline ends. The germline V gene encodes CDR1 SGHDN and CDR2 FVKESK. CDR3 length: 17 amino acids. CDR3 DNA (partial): TGTGCCAGCAGCCAGACAACAGGGCTTTCCTTTCTCAATGAG. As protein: CASSQTTGLSFLNE. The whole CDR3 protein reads CASSQTTGLSFLNEQFF. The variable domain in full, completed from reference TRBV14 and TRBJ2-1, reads EAGVTQFPSHSVIEKGQTVTLRCDPISGHDNLYWYRRVMGKEIKFLLHFVKESKQDESGMPNNRFLAERTGGTYSTLKVQPAELEDSGVYFCASSQTTGLSFLNEQFFGPGTRLTVL.

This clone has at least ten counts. The chain's CDR3 is CSAMTGSMNTEAFF. The sequenced CDR3 bases are TGCAGTGCTATGACAGGGAGTATGAACACTGAA. This chain uses TRBV20-1 with TRBJ1-1; TRBD1 agrees at 7 bases. Read sequence stops 3 residues before the CDR3 end, and the germline J gene provides the missing end. Looked up from germline, CDR1 is DFQATT and CDR2 is SNEGSKA (reference sequence). V gave up 4 bases and J gave up 0 bases; unmatched junction bases: 5. There are 14 residues in the CDR3.

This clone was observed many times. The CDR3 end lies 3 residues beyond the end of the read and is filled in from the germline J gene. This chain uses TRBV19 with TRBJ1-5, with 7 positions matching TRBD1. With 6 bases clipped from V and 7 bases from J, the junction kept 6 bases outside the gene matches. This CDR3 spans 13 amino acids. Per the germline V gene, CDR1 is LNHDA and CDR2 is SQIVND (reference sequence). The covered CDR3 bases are TGTGCCAGTAGGGCCCCAGGGGGGCAGCCC. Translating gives CASRAPGGQP. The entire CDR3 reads CASRAPGGQPQHF.

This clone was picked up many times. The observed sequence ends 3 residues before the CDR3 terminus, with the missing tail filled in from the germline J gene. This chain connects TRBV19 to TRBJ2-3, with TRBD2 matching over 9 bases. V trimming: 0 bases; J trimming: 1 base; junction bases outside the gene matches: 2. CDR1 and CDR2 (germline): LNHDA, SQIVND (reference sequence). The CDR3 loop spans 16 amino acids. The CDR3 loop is CASSIERGGRTDTQYF. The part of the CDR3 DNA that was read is TGTGCCAGTAGTATAGAGCGGGGGGGGCGCACAGATACG. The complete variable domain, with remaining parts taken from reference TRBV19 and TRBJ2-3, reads DGGITQSPKYLFRKEGQNVTLSCEQNLNHDAMYWYRQDPGQGLRLIYYSQIVNDFQKGDIAEGYSVSREKKESFPLTVTSAQKNPTAFYLCASSIERGGRTDTQYFGPGTRLTVL.

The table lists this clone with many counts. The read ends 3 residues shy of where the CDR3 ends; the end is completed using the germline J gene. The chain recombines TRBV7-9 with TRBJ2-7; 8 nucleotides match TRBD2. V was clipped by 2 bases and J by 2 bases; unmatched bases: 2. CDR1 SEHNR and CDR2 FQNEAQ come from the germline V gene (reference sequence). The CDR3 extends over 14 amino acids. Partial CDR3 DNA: TGTGCCAGCAGCTTAATAGCGGGGCCCTACGAG. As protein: CASSLIAGPYE. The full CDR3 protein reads CASSLIAGPYEQYF.

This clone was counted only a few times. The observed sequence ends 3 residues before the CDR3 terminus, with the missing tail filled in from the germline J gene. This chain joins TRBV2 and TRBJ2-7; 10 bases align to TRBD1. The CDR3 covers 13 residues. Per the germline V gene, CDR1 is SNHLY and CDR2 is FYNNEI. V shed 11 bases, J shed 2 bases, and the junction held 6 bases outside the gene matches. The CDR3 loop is CALRGQGTYEQYF. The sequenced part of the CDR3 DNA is TGTGCCCTCAGGGGACAGGGGACCTACGAG.

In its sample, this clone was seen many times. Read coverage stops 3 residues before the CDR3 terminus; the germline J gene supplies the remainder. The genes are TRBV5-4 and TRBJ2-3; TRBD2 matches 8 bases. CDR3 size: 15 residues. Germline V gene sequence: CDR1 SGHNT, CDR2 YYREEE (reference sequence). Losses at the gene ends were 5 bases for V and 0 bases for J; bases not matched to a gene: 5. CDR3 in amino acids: CASSSPGGSTDTQYF. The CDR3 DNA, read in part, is TGTGCCAGCAGTTCTCCGGGGGGGAGCACAGATACG.

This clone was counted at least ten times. The sequenced part of the CDR3 DNA is TGTGCCAGCAGTGAACTAAACAGGTCGCCCTATGAAAAA. The encoded protein is CASSELNRSPYEK. From start to end, the CDR3 is CASSELNRSPYEKLFF. The chain couples TRBV6-1 to TRBJ1-4; D possibly corresponds to TRBD1 (5 bases). The read terminates 3 residues before the CDR3 end, so the remaining end is supplied by the germline J gene. The CDR3 spans 16 residues. Trimming pared 2 bases from V and 6 bases from J, leaving 16 bases between. Germline V gene sequence: CDR1 MNHNS, CDR2 SASEGT.

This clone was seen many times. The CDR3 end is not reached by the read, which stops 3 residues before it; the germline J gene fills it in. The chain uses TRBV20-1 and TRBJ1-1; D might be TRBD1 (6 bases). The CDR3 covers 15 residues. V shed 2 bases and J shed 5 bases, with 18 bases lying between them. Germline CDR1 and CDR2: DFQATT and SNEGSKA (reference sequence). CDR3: CSARRKGGRGTEAFF. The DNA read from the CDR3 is TGCAGTGCTAGAAGGAAGGGGGGGCGCGGGACTGAA.

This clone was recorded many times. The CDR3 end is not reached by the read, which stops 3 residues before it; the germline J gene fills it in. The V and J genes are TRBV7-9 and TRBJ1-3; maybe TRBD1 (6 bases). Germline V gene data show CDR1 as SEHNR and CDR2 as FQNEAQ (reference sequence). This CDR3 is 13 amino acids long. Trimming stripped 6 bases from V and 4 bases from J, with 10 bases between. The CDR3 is CASSIGQGNTIYF. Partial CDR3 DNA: TGTGCCAGCAGTATAGGACAGGGAAACACC.

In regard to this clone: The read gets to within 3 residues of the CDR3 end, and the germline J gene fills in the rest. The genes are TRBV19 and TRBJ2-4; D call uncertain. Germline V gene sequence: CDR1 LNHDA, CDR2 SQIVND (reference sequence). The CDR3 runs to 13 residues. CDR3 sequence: CASSVKENYGQYF. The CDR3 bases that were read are TGTGCCAGTAGCGTCAAGGAGAACTATGGT.

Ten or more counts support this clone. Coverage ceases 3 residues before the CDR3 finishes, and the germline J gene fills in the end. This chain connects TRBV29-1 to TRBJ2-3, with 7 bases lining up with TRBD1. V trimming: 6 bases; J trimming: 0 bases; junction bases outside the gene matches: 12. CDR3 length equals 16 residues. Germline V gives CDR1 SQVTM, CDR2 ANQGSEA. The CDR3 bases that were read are TGCAGCGTCGCCGGGACAGCCTTTTCTAGCACAGATACG. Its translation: CSVAGTAFSSTDT. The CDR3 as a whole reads CSVAGTAFSSTDTQYF.

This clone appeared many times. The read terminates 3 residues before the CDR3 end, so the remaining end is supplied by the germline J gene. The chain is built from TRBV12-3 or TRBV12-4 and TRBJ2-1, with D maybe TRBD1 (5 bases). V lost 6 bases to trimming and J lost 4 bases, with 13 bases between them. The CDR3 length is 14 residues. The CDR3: CASSQPGHYNEQFF. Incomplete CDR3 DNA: TGTGCCAGCAGCCAACCCGGACATTACAATGAG.

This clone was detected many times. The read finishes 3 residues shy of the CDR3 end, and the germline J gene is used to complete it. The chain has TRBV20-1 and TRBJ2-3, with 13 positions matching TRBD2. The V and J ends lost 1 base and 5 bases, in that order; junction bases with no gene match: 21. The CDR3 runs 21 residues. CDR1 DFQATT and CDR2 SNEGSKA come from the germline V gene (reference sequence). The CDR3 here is CSARVGQRGELAGGRGDTQYF. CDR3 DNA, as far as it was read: TGCAGTGCTAGAGTCGGACAAAGAGGGGAACTAGCGGGAGGGCGGGGAGATACG.

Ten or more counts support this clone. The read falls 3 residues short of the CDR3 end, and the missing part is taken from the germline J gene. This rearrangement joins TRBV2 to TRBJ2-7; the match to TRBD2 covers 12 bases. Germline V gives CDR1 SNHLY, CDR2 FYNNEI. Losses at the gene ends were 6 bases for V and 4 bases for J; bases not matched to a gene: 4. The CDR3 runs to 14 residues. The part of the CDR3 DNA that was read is TGTGCCAGCAGCTGGACTAGCGGGAAATACGAG. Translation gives CASSWTSGKYE. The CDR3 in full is CASSWTSGKYEQYF.